Listed here is a single T cell receptor (beta chain). This entry comes from a study of control samples from healthy donors and cancer patients. Sequencing was performed with immunoSEQ multiplex PCR; in TCRdb, only in-frame clones are kept and a portion is missing. The sample holds some 120,000 clones, approximately 90% seen once. The V end was cut by 2 bases, the J end by 4 bases, with 7 bases between. Germline values: CDR1 SGHKS, CDR2 YYEKEE (reference sequence). This CDR3 has 13 amino acids. The receptor was isolated from a young man in good health. The sample was blood. The chain carries TRBV5-5 and TRBJ1-5; possible D gene TRBD1, 5 bases. The CDR3 nucleotides read TGTGCCAGCAGCTTAAGGGGAAATCAGCCCCAGCATTTT. It codes for CASSLRGNQPQHF.